Presented here are 20 T cell receptor beta chains from one specimen sequenced in a study of beta chain features in type 1 diabetes. Study outcomes and limitations: Moderate yet significant TCRB CDR3 shortening was seen in Type 1 diabetes patients in all four CD4+ subsets.

These TCRs are of unknown antigen specificity. cDNA synthesis used the whole RNA isolate, giving expressed TCRB sequences. Generated by immunoSEQ multiplex PCR, the TCRdb table keeps only in-frame clones and is missing some. The sample holds 500,000 to 650,000 clones, around 12% seen once. Sequencing was done on a sample of naive CD4+ T cells from blood. All receptors derive from a man aged 30 to 45 with type 1 diabetes.

In this sample, this clone turned up a few times. The chain links TRBV2 to TRBJ2-5, with TRBD2 identical over 8 bases. The V gene's germline CDR1 is SNHLY and CDR2 FYNNEI. The CDR3 loop spans 12 amino acids. V lost 7 bases, J lost 5 bases, and 3 bases stayed unmatched. The DNA of the CDR3 is TGTGCCAGCACCCCGGGAGGGGAGACCCAGTACTTC. Translating it yields CASTPGGETQYF. The variable domain in full, completed from reference TRBV2 and TRBJ2-5, reads EPEVTQTPSHQVTQMGQEVILRCVPISNHLYFYWYRQILGQKVEFLVSFYNNEISEKSEIFDDQFSVERPDGSNFTLKIRSTKLEDSAMYFCASTPGGETQYFGPGTRLLVL.

J is TRBJ1-4 and V is TRBV30, with 10 bases fitting TRBD1. CDR1 and CDR2 from the germline V gene are GTSNPN and SVGIG (reference sequence). With 4 bases clipped from V and 0 bases from J, the junction kept 8 bases outside the gene matches. This CDR3 is 17 amino acids long. The CDR3 region is CAWKPGQGYATNEKLFF. The CDR3 region has the DNA TGTGCCTGGAAACCGGGACAGGGGTATGCAACTAATGAAAAACTGTTTTTT.

This clone was recorded a few times. This sequence joins TRBV7-2 and TRBJ2-2, with D uncertain. In germline, CDR1 is SGHTA, CDR2 FQGNSA. This CDR3 comprises 13 residues. V was trimmed by 5 bases and J by 7 bases, leaving 11 bases between them. The CDR3 here is CASSLDPDGELFF. The DNA for the CDR3 is TGTGCCAGCAGCCTCGACCCGGACGGGGAGCTGTTTTTT.

This clone was found a few times. The chain uses TRBV5-1 and TRBJ1-4, with D perhaps matching TRBD1 (5 bases). The CDR3 is 13 amino acids. V dropped 5 bases and J dropped 5 bases, with 10 bases sitting between them. The germline V gene encodes CDR1 SGHRS and CDR2 YFSETQ. CDR3 loop: CASRGVQNEKLFF. Here the CDR3 DNA reads TGCGCCAGCAGAGGGGTACAGAATGAAAAACTGTTTTTT.

The rearrangement joins TRBV7-2 to TRBJ2-7, with 8 bases that match TRBD2. The J segment lost 0 bases and the V segment lost 1 base, leaving 5 bases of the junction unmatched. CDR3 length: 16 amino acids. CDR1 and CDR2 (germline): SGHTA, FQGNSA. The CDR3 is CASSLGTSSSSYEQYF. In DNA form, the CDR3 reads TGTGCCAGCAGCTTAGGGACTAGCTCGAGCTCCTACGAGCAGTACTTC. The full variable domain, with the rest looked up from reference TRBV7-2 and TRBJ2-7, is GAGVSQSPSNKVTEKGKDVELRCDPISGHTALYWYRQSLGQGLEFLIYFQGNSAPDKSGLPSDRFSAERTGGSVSTLTIQRTQQEDSAVYLCASSLGTSSSSYEQYFGPGTRLTVT.

DNA for the CDR3: TGTGCCAGCTCACCACCGAGCGGAGATGAGCAGTTCTTC. Residues: CASSPPSGDEQFF. The chain recombines TRBV18 with TRBJ2-1; a possible D gene is TRBD2 (5 bases). The germline V gene encodes CDR1 KGHSH and CDR2 LQKENI. V lost 0 bases to trimming and J lost 8 bases, with 8 bases between them. There are 13 residues in the CDR3.

CDR3 DNA: TGTGCCAGCAGTTTTTGGCGCCATGAAAAACTGTTTTTT. It encodes CASSFWRHEKLFF. The J gene is TRBJ1-4, the V gene TRBV27; D is ambiguous. The CDR3 consists of 13 residues. Trimming took 3 bases from V and 6 from J, leaving 8 bases between them. Germline V gives CDR1 MNHEY, CDR2 SMNVEV (reference sequence).

V usage is TRBV19 and J usage is TRBJ2-7, with TRBD2 identical over 7 bases. CDR1 and CDR2 from the germline V gene are LNHDA and SQIVND (reference sequence). The junction had 5 bases not matched to a gene; V was cut back by 3 bases and J by 3 bases. CDR3 length: 14 residues. DNA of the CDR3: TGTGCCAGTAGTATTCAGCGGGGATACTACGAGCAGTACTTC. It encodes CASSIQRGYYEQYF.

V usage is TRBV29-1 and J usage is TRBJ1-2; 8 nucleotides agree with TRBD1. J gave up 4 bases and V 1 base, and 5 bases lay outside the gene matches. This CDR3 has 14 amino acids. From germline, CDR1 is SQVTM and CDR2 ANQGSEA. In nucleotides, the CDR3 is TGCAGCGTTGAAGGGACAGGGCATACCTATGGCTACACCTTC. It codes for CSVEGTGHTYGYTF.

The table lists this clone with a few counts. The V gene is TRBV7-2, the J gene TRBJ2-1; possibly TRBD1 for D (5 bases). The V end was cut by 7 bases, the J end by 15 bases, with 22 bases between. The CDR3 extends over 13 amino acids. Germline loops: CDR1 SGHTA, CDR2 FQGNSA. The CDR3 DNA sequence: TGTGCCAGCACCCCGTCCCCACAGGTCCCCAGGTTCTTC. Translating it yields CASTPSPQVPRFF. Full variable domain (rest looked up from reference TRBV7-2 and TRBJ2-1): GAGVSQSPSNKVTEKGKDVELRCDPISGHTALYWYRQSLGQGLEFLIYFQGNSAPDKSGLPSDRFSAERTGGSVSTLTIQRTQQEDSAVYLCASTPSPQVPRFFGPGTRLTVL.

This chain uses TRBV5-4 with TRBJ2-7; no firm D call. Trimming took 3 bases from V and 7 from J, leaving 8 bases between them. Per the germline V gene, CDR1 is SGHNT and CDR2 is YYREEE (reference sequence). This CDR3 is built from 11 residues. The CDR3 protein is CASSYLGEQYF. The CDR3 DNA reads TGTGCCAGCAGCTACTTGGGGGAGCAGTACTTC.

In its sample, this clone was seen once. J is TRBJ1-2 and V is TRBV9; D ambiguous. The germline CDR1 and CDR2 sequences are SGDLS and YYNGEE. The V and J ends lost 0 bases and 3 bases respectively, with 6 bases between them. The length of the CDR3 is 13 residues. The CDR3 reads CASSVATYYGYTF. In nucleotides, the CDR3 is TGTGCCAGCAGCGTAGCCACCTACTATGGCTACACCTTC.

The chain uses TRBV25-1 and TRBJ2-2; the D gene is possibly TRBD2 (6 bases). This CDR3 has 13 residues. Trimming pared 7 bases from V and 1 base from J, leaving 7 bases between. Germline V gene data show CDR1 as MGHDK and CDR2 as SYGVNS. The CDR3 reads CASTGVNTGELFF. The CDR3 nucleotides read TGTGCCAGCACGGGAGTGAACACCGGGGAGCTGTTTTTT.

This clone was counted between two and nine times. J is TRBJ2-1 and V is TRBV2, with a weak D call TRBD2 (6 bases). Germline V gene data show CDR1 as SNHLY and CDR2 as FYNNEI. V lost 6 bases and J 7 bases, leaving 19 bases between the germline ends. This CDR3 is 15 amino acids long. CDR3 in DNA: TGTGCCAGCAGCGATAGCGGAAGAGGGAATAATGAGCAGTTCTTC. It codes for CASSDSGRGNNEQFF. The variable domain in full, with the rest retrieved from reference TRBV2 and TRBJ2-1, is EPEVTQTPSHQVTQMGQEVILRCVPISNHLYFYWYRQILGQKVEFLVSFYNNEISEKSEIFDDQFSVERPDGSNFTLKIRSTKLEDSAMYFCASSDSGRGNNEQFFGPGTRLTVL.

This clone was seen more than once but under ten times. V and J are TRBV19 and TRBJ2-3; D is undetermined. Germline CDR1 reads LNHDA; CDR2 reads SQIVND (reference sequence). The CDR3 contains 15 residues. Trimming pared 3 bases from V and 2 bases from J, leaving 12 bases between. CDR3 sequence: CASSIAGSSTDTQYF. CDR3 nucleotide sequence: TGTGCCAGTAGTATCGCCGGGTCCTCCACAGATACGCAGTATTTT.

This CDR3 reads CASSQAFGTDGNTIYF. For the CDR3, the DNA is TGCGCCAGCAGCCAAGCTTTCGGGACAGATGGAAACACCATATATTTT. V usage is TRBV4-3 and J usage is TRBJ1-3; 7 bases map to TRBD1. This CDR3 is built from 16 residues. V dropped 1 base and J dropped 3; count of bases not matched to a gene: 6. Germline CDR1 and CDR2: LGHNA and YSLEER.

This clone has a handful of counts. The chain combines TRBV5-4 with TRBJ1-2, with D hard to call. The V gene's germline CDR1 is SGHNT and CDR2 YYREEE (reference sequence). This CDR3 comprises 14 residues. V was shortened by 2 bases and J by 2 bases, with 10 bases between the two germline ends. The CDR3 region has the DNA TGTGCCAGCAGCTTTGACACCTTAAACTATGGCTACACCTTC. This encodes CASSFDTLNYGYTF. Full variable domain (outside the CDR3, taken from reference TRBV5-4 and TRBJ1-2): ETGVTQSPTHLIKTRGQQVTLRCSSQSGHNTVSWYQQALGQGPQFIFQYYREEENGRGNFPPRFSGLQFPNYSSELNVNALELDDSALYLCASSFDTLNYGYTFGSGTRLTVV.

This clone showed up just a few times. The sample contains more than one DNA sequence encoding this CDR3. The gene calls are TRBV27 and TRBJ2-6; D is undetermined. Germline loops: CDR1 MNHEY, CDR2 SMNVEV (reference sequence). CDR3 length: 13 residues. V was cut by 3 bases and J by 1 base, with 1 base left in between. DNA of the CDR3: TGTGCCAGCAGTTTGTCTGGGGCCAACGTCCTGACTTTC. It encodes CASSLSGANVLTF.

The gene calls are TRBV10-3 and TRBJ2-7; D gene uncertain. Germline V lookup: CDR1 ENHRY, CDR2 SYGVKD. This CDR3 is built from 15 residues. Trimming removed 0 bases from V and 2 bases from J, with 11 bases in between. The CDR3 protein is CAISESKGLAYEQYF. The CDR3 DNA sequence: TGTGCCATCAGTGAGTCAAAGGGCCTAGCCTACGAGCAGTACTTC.

The V and J genes are TRBV4-2 and TRBJ2-2, with TRBD2 matching over 12 bases. This CDR3 comprises 21 residues. Trimming at V came to 0 bases and at J to 0 bases, leaving 11 bases not matched to a gene. Germline CDR1 LGHNA, CDR2 YNFKEQ. CDR3 sequence reads: CASSQDVRRLAGAPNTGELFF. The DNA of the CDR3 is TGTGCCAGCAGCCAAGACGTGAGGAGACTAGCGGGGGCCCCGAACACCGGGGAGCTGTTTTTT.